The TCR beta chain under discussion was sequenced for a study of shared clonotypes between healthy human individuals. The study, taken as a whole, reports: Roughly 4.7% was the fraction of naive CD4 clonotypes found shared across a few donors. Tissues were not sampled, only blood, and their repertoires likely differ.

As defined, naive CD8 cells were CD45RO-negative and positively selected for CCR7, with terminally differentiated effector memory CD45RA+ cells excluded. All donors qualified as healthy HIV-negative adults and had experienced no recent acute infections or vaccinations. With regard to this clone: Its antigen is undetermined.

The germline V gene has CDR1 MGHRA and CDR2 YSYEKL. The CDR3 is 14 amino acids. Losses at the gene ends were 4 bases for V and 3 bases for J; bases not matched to a gene: 4. Per the authors' pipeline: For the immunoSEQ data, sequences were junction-only without quality scores, so filtering differed. Data came from immunoSEQ multiplex PCR; TCRdb stores just in-frame clones and leaves some out. Clone size and V and J calls were adopted from that table, with D and trimming inferred from the DNA. The table has about 1,800,000 clones, over 85% seen once. This TCR derives from a man younger than 35 in good health. The gene calls are TRBV4-1 and TRBJ1-1, with 8 bases fitting TRBD1. The sample consisted of naive CD8+ T cells sorted from blood. CDR3 nucleotide sequence: TGCGCCAGCAGCCCCCTGACAGGGGACACTGAAGCTTTCTTT. Translation: CASSPLTGDTEAFF.